A selection of T cell receptor beta chains follows, all from one sample in a study of cytomegalovirus exposure and HLA in healthy donors. The repertoire was sequenced with immunoSEQ multiplex PCR; TCRdb's copy has only in-frame clones and lacks some. The table lists some 80,000 clones, around 79% of them singletons. Sequences were obtained from PBMCs. These receptors all stem from a man aged 35-49 years in good health and CMV-seronegative. Both conserved end residues are part of each CDR3. D genes are given only for firm matches. Size tells how often a clone was seen (once, few, many) or the class of an expanded clone, and some rows leave it out.

J: TRBJ2-7; size: once; V: TRBV11-2; D: NA; DNA: TGTGCCAGCAGGTCGTTTAGGCAGGGCCAGGACGAGCAGTACTTC; CDR3: CASRSFRQGQDEQYF
J: TRBJ1-6; size: once; V: TRBV30; D: TRBD1; DNA: TGTGCCTGGAGTGTGTCTGGGACAGGGGACTCACCCCTCCACTTT; CDR3: CAWSVSGTGDSPLHF
J: TRBJ1-1; size: NA; V: TRBV7-3; D: NA; DNA: TGTGCCAGCAGCTTAACGGGCCCTAACACTGAAGCTTTCTTT; CDR3: CASSLTGPNTEAFF
J: TRBJ2-1; size: NA; V: TRBV28; D: NA; DNA: TGTGCCGTTCACAGCTACAATGAGCAGTTCTTC; CDR3: CAVHSYNEQFF
J: TRBJ2-7; size: NA; V: TRBV11-3; D: NA; DNA: TGTGCCAGCAGCCCTTGGGGAGGCTCCTACGAGCAGTACTTC; CDR3: CASSPWGGSYEQYF
J: TRBJ2-1; size: NA; V: TRBV29-1; D: TRBD2; DNA: TGCAGCGGGCAGGGACTAGCGGACTCCTACAATGAGCAGTTCTTC; CDR3: CSGQGLADSYNEQFF
J: TRBJ2-1; size: NA; V: TRBV6-5; D: TRBD2; DNA: TGTGCCACATTAGCGGGAGTGTCAGGTGAGCAGTTCTTC; CDR3: CATLAGVSGEQFF
J: TRBJ2-5; size: few; V: TRBV28; D: NA; DNA: TGTGCCAGCGGCAGGCGTACGGAGACCCAGTACTTC; CDR3: CASGRRTETQYF
J: TRBJ1-2; size: NA; V: TRBV19; D: TRBD1; DNA: TGTGCCAGTAGTCTGGGACAGGGGTATGGCTACACCTTC; CDR3: CASSLGQGYGYTF
J: TRBJ2-3; size: NA; V: TRBV2; D: NA; DNA: TGTGCCAGCAGCGGGGGACTGAGGCGCACAGATACGCAGTATTTT; CDR3: CASSGGLRRTDTQYF
J: TRBJ1-2; size: once; V: TRBV5-1; D: NA; DNA: TGCGCCAGCAGCGCCGAGGGGGTTGGTGGCTACACCTTC; CDR3: CASSAEGVGGYTF
J: TRBJ2-7; size: once; V: TRBV19; D: TRBD2; DNA: TGTGCCAGTAGACACATAGCGGGAGGGCCGTACGAGCAGTACTTC; CDR3: CASRHIAGGPYEQYF
J: TRBJ1-4; size: few; V: TRBV5-1; D: NA; DNA: TGCGCCAGCAGCTTGGAGGGGAGGGATAATGAAAAACTGTTTTTT; CDR3: CASSLEGRDNEKLFF
J: TRBJ1-2; size: NA; V: TRBV5-1; D: TRBD1; DNA: TGCGCCAGCAGCTTGGAGGGACAGGGGGATTATGGCTACACCTTC; CDR3: CASSLEGQGDYGYTF
J: TRBJ1-5; size: NA; V: TRBV25-1; D: NA; DNA: TGTGCCAGCAGTGAATGGACAGGCAATCAGCCCCAGCATTTT; CDR3: CASSEWTGNQPQHF
J: TRBJ2-7; size: NA; V: TRBV4-2; D: NA; DNA: TGTGCCAGCAGCCGGACACTGTTGGACTACGAGCAGTACTTC; CDR3: CASSRTLLDYEQYF
J: TRBJ2-5; size: few; V: TRBV4-1; D: NA; DNA: TGCGCCAGCAGCCAAGAGGGCAGGCCACTCGGTGAGACCCAGTACTTC; CDR3: CASSQEGRPLGETQYF
J: TRBJ1-1; size: NA; V: TRBV7-9; D: TRBD1; DNA: TGTGCCAGCAGTGGGACAGGGAAGGCGTCGATGAACACTGAAGCTTTCTTT; CDR3: CASSGTGKASMNTEAFF
J: TRBJ2-5; size: NA; V: TRBV6-5; D: TRBD1; DNA: TGTGCCAGCAGCCGACTCAGGGGGCTAGGGGAGACCCAGTACTTC; CDR3: CASSRLRGLGETQYF
J: TRBJ1-5; size: NA; V: TRBV6-5; D: TRBD1; DNA: TGTGCCAGCAGCTTAGACAGGGTTAACAATCAGCCCCAGCATTTT; CDR3: CASSLDRVNNQPQHF
J: TRBJ1-1; size: NA; V: TRBV14; D: NA; DNA: TGTGCCAGCAGACTCGAGGGTTACACTGAAGCTTTCTTT; CDR3: CASRLEGYTEAFF
J: TRBJ1-2; size: few; V: TRBV2; D: NA; DNA: TGTGCCAGCAGTGAGCAGGGTGACTATGGCTACACCTTC; CDR3: CASSEQGDYGYTF
J: TRBJ2-1; size: NA; V: TRBV27; D: TRBD2; DNA: TGTGCCAGCAGTTTATCGGGTCTAGCGGGACTTTGGGATGAGCAGTTCTTC; CDR3: CASSLSGLAGLWDEQFF
J: TRBJ2-7; size: NA; V: TRBV7-3; D: NA; DNA: TGTGCCAGCAGCTTAAGAAGCGGACCGACCTACGAGCAGTACTTC; CDR3: CASSLRSGPTYEQYF
J: TRBJ2-3; size: once; V: TRBV7-6; D: TRBD2; DNA: TGTGCCAGCAGCCCGCACATGGAGCGGGAGACAGATACGCAGTATTTT; CDR3: CASSPHMERETDTQYF
J: TRBJ2-6; size: NA; V: TRBV27; D: NA; DNA: TGTGCCAGCACCCATCGGGGTTATGGGGCCAACGTCCTGACTTTC; CDR3: CASTHRGYGANVLTF
J: TRBJ1-1; size: few; V: TRBV7-9; D: TRBD1; DNA: TGTGCCAGCAGCCAGACAGGGATGAACACTGAAGCTTTCTTT; CDR3: CASSQTGMNTEAFF
J: TRBJ2-1; size: NA; V: TRBV11-1; D: TRBD2; DNA: TGTGCCAGCAGCCCCCGTTCGCGGGCGGGAGGGAGGTGGGACAATGAGCAGTTCTTC; CDR3: CASSPRSRAGGRWDNEQFF
J: TRBJ2-7; size: NA; V: TRBV6-1; D: NA; DNA: TGTGCCAGCAGTCAAACGGCGGACTCCTACGAGCAGTACTTC; CDR3: CASSQTADSYEQYF
J: TRBJ2-7; size: NA; V: TRBV10-3; D: TRBD1; DNA: TGTGCCATCAGTGCGGGACAGTCTAACGAGCAGTACTTC; CDR3: CAISAGQSNEQYF
J: TRBJ1-1; size: NA; V: TRBV6-1; D: TRBD1; DNA: TGTGCCAGCAGTGAAGCGCTAAGGCGACAGGGACGGCGCACTGAAGCTTTCTTT; CDR3: CASSEALRRQGRRTEAFF
J: TRBJ2-1; size: NA; V: TRBV6-6; D: TRBD2; DNA: TGTGCCAGCAGTCCCTTACTAGCGGGGGGGAACAATGAGCAGTTCTTC; CDR3: CASSPLLAGGNNEQFF
J: TRBJ2-1; size: NA; V: TRBV7-2; D: NA; DNA: TGTGCCAGCGGGACTGCTTACAATGAGCAGTTCTTC; CDR3: CASGTAYNEQFF
J: TRBJ2-7; size: few; V: TRBV6-5; D: NA; DNA: TGTGCCAGCAGTTGGTCTGTTGAGGGCAAAGAGCAGTACTTC; CDR3: CASSWSVEGKEQYF
J: TRBJ2-3; size: NA; V: TRBV9; D: TRBD2; DNA: TGTGCCAGCAGCCTCCATAGCGGGACCACAGATACGCAGTATTTT; CDR3: CASSLHSGTTDTQYF
J: TRBJ1-1; size: NA; V: TRBV4-1; D: TRBD1; DNA: TGCGCCAGCAGCCAAGGACAGGGGACGGTAGGGCGCGGCACTGAAGCTTTCTTT; CDR3: CASSQGQGTVGRGTEAFF
J: TRBJ1-2; size: NA; V: TRBV5-1; D: TRBD1; DNA: TGCGCCAGCAGCTTGGGACAGGGGATCGGTGGCTACACCTTC; CDR3: CASSLGQGIGGYTF
J: TRBJ2-7; size: NA; V: TRBV27; D: NA; DNA: TGTGCCAGCAGTCTATCGGGGCAGTCCTACGAGCAGTACTTC; CDR3: CASSLSGQSYEQYF
J: TRBJ2-1; size: NA; V: TRBV29-1; D: TRBD1; DNA: TGCAGCGTTGAAGACAGGGGGAGAGAGCAGTTCTTC; CDR3: CSVEDRGREQFF
J: TRBJ2-1; size: NA; V: TRBV11-2; D: TRBD2; DNA: TGTGCCAGCACCCTAACTGGGGGAGGGCCGTTTAATGAGCAGTTCTTC; CDR3: CASTLTGGGPFNEQFF
J: TRBJ2-7; size: NA; V: TRBV4-1; D: TRBD1; DNA: TGCGCCAGCAGCCAGACCGGGACAGGGGTGGACGAGCAGTACTTC; CDR3: CASSQTGTGVDEQYF
J: TRBJ1-6; size: NA; V: TRBV5-6; D: NA; DNA: TGTGCCAGCAGCCCGAGCTCCTATAATTCACCCCTCCACTTT; CDR3: CASSPSSYNSPLHF
J: TRBJ1-2; size: NA; V: TRBV28; D: NA; DNA: TGTGCCAGCAATTTATTCAGACAAAACTATGGCTACACCTTC; CDR3: CASNLFRQNYGYTF
J: TRBJ2-1; size: few; V: TRBV2; D: NA; DNA: TGTGCCAGCAGGAATACTAACAATGAGCAGTTCTTC; CDR3: CASRNTNNEQFF
J: TRBJ1-2; size: NA; V: TRBV6-5; D: NA; DNA: TGTGCCAGCAGTAACCCGGGACTTGGCTACACCTTC; CDR3: CASSNPGLGYTF
J: TRBJ2-4; size: NA; V: TRBV2; D: NA; DNA: TGTGCCAGCAGTGAATCCGGACACCGAATAAGCAGTCAGTACTTC; CDR3: CASSESGHRISSQYF